The following is a TCR beta chain sequence with its context. The assay was immunoSEQ multiplex PCR, and TCRdb's table has in-frame clones only and misses some. The sample includes some 150,000 clones, 86% of them seen just once. Time point meaning: blood 4 weeks post-SBRT, at nephrectomy. Treatment here: 15 Gy SBRT to primary tumor, nephrectomy 4 weeks later. Radiation-treated patients gave blood at baseline, week 2 and week 4. This sample is part of a study of radiation and T cells in renal cell carcinoma. The CDR3 extends over 17 amino acids. The germline V gene encodes CDR1 LGHNT and CDR2 FRNRAP. Unmatched junction bases numbered 11, after V lost 2 bases and J lost 4 bases.

Sequences were derived from blood, sampled from a patient whose treatment included radiotherapy and nephrectomy. This sequence joins TRBV12-5 and TRBJ1-5, with TRBD1 matching 7 bases. This receptor was obtained from a woman in her 50s with renal cell carcinoma. CDR3 coding DNA: TGTGCTAGTGGTTTGCCGAACCGACAGGGTGAGAATCAGCCCCAGCATTTT. Its translation: CASGLPNRQGENQPQHF.